This TCR beta chain was profiled in a study of metastatic and nonmetastatic thyroid tumors. Study background: Repertoires were compared across blood and tumor or nodule tissue from malignant and benign thyroid patients.

Every patient was untreated before thyroid surgery. General observations from the study: Versus benign nodules, malignant thyroid tumors reportedly had significantly higher TCR beta diversity, in blood and tumor.

How the authors handled the data: A classifier for distant metastasis in papillary thyroid cancer was constructed using CDR3 differences observed across clinicopathological groups. TCRdb re-called the PCR reads through MiXCR. These V and J calls derive from TCRdb rather than the authors' analysis. Seen here are about 19,000 clones, more than 30% observed once, and the top ten hold about 25%. About this clone itself: Its specificity is not known.

Germline V gene sequence: CDR1 SGHTA, CDR2 FQGNSA. The ends were cut back, 2 bases at V and 1 base at J, with 13 bases in the middle. The CDR3 spans 16 residues. The rearrangement joins TRBV7-2 to TRBJ2-3; D not certain. Sequenced input: tumor tissue. The receptor's source is a female donor with papillary thyroid cancer or a benign thyroid nodule (not recorded which). Some clones in this sample may be carry-over from other donors' samples. CDR3 amino acids: CASSLSPRWGTDTQYF. The DNA of the CDR3 is TGTGCCAGCAGCTTATCCCCGAGGTGGGGCACAGATACGCAGTATTTT.